The following is a T cell receptor beta chain sequence with its context. These data come from a study of blood T cell repertoires in COVID-19. Study summary: PBMCs, B-cell-depleted T cells, or T cells provided the cDNA or gDNA that made up the material.

The data were produced by immunoSEQ multiplex PCR, yet TCRdb's version contains in-frame clones alone and is incomplete. The sample has roughly 250,000 clones, approximately 86% seen once; the top ten hold less than 6.5%. The CDR3 spans 16 residues. Germline V lookup: CDR1 LNHDA, CDR2 SQIVND (reference sequence). The junction had 8 bases not matched to a gene; V was cut back by 4 bases and J by 0 bases. The clonotype comes from a human donor in a cohort sampled during active COVID-19. The V gene is TRBV19, the J gene TRBJ2-7, with 8 nucleotides matching TRBD2. The sequencing sample was made of peripheral blood. The CDR3 reads CASSTYKAGASYEQYF. In DNA form, the CDR3 reads TGTGCCAGTAGTACCTATAAAGCGGGAGCCTCCTACGAGCAGTACTTC.